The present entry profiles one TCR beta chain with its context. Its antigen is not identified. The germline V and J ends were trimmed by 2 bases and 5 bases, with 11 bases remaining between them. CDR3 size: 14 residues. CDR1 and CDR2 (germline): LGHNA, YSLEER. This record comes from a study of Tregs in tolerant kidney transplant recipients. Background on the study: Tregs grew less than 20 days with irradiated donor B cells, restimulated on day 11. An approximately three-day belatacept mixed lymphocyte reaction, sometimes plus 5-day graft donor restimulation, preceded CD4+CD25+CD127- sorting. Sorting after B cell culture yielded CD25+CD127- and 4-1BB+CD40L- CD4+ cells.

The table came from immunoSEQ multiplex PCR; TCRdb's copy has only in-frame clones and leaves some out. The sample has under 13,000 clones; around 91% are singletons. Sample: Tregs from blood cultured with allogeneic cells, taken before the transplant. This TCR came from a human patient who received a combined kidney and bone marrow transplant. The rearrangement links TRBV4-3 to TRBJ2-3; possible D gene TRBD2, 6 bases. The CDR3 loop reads CASSQQGGGDTQYF. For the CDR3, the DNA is TGCGCCAGCAGCCAACAGGGAGGAGGAGATACGCAGTATTTT.